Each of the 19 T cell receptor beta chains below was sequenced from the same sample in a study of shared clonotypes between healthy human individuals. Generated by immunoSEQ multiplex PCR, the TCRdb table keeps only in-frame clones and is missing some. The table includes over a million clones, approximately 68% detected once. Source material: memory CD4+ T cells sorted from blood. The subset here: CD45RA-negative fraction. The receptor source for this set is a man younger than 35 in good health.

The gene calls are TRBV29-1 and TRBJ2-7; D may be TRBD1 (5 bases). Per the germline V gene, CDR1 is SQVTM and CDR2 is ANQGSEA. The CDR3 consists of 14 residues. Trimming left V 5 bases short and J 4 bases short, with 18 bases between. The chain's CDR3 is CSVWARGSDYEQYF. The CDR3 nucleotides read TGCAGCGTTTGGGCTAGGGGCAGCGATTACGAGCAGTACTTC.

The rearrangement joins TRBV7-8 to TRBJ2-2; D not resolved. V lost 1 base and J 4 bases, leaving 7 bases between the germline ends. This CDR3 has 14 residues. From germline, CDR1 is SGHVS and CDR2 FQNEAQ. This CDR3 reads CASSLVDGTGELFF. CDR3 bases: TGTGCCAGCAGCTTAGTAGACGGCACCGGGGAGCTGTTTTTT.

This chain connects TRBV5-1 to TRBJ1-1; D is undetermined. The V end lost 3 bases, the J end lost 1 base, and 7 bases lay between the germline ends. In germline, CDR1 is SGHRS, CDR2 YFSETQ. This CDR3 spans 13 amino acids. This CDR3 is CASSSIANTEAFF. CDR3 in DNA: TGCGCCAGCAGCTCGATCGCGAACACTGAAGCTTTCTTT.

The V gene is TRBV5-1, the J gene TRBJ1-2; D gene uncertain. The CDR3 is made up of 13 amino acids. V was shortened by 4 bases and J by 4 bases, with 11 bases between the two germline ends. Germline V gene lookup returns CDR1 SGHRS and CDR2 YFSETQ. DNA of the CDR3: TGCGCCAGCAGCCCGGGTGGGGTCTATGGCTACACCTTC. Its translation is CASSPGGVYGYTF.

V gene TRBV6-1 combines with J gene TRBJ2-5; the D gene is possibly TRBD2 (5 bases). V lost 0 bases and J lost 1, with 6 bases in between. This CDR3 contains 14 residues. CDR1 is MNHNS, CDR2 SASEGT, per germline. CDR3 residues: CASSEARGQETQYF. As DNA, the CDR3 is TGTGCCAGCAGTGAAGCACGGGGCCAAGAGACCCAGTACTTC.

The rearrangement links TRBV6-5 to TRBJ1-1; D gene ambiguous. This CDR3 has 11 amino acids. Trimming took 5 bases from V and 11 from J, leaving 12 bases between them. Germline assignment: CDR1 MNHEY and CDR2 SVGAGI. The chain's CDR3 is CASSNQAGAFF. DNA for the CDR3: TGTGCCAGCAGTAATCAGGCTGGCGCTTTCTTT.

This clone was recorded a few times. The CDR3 region is CAITLGTGNTEAFF. As DNA, the CDR3 is TGTGCCATCACCCTAGGGACAGGGAACACTGAAGCTTTCTTT. The rearrangement uses TRBV10-3 and TRBJ1-1; 8 positions match TRBD1. V shed 7 bases, J shed 1 base, and the junction held 5 bases outside the gene matches. CDR3 length: 14 residues. The germline V gene has CDR1 ENHRY and CDR2 SYGVKD.

CDR3 DNA: TGTGCCAGCAGCCCAAGCGACCAGCCCCAGCATTTT. Translating it yields CASSPSDQPQHF. The chain combines TRBV7-9 with TRBJ1-5; D uncertain. The CDR3 runs to 12 residues. CDR1 is SEHNR and CDR2 is FQNEAQ in the germline V gene (reference sequence). V lost 5 bases and J lost 7, with 9 bases in between. Complete variable domain (other parts from reference TRBV7-9 and TRBJ1-5): DTGVSQNPRHKITKRGQNVTFRCDPISEHNRLYWYRQTLGQGPEFLTYFQNEAQLEKSRLLSDRFSAERPKGSFSTLEIQRTEQGDSAMYLCASSPSDQPQHFGDGTRLSIL.

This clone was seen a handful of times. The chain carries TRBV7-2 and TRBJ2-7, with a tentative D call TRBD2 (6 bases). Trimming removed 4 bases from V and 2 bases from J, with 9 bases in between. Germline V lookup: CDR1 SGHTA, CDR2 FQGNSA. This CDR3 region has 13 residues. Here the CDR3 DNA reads TGTGCCAGCAGCTATGCGGGGCCCTACGAGCAGTACTTC. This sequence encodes CASSYAGPYEQYF. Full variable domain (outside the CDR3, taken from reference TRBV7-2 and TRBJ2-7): GAGVSQSPSNKVTEKGKDVELRCDPISGHTALYWYRQSLGQGLEFLIYFQGNSAPDKSGLPSDRFSAERTGGSVSTLTIQRTQQEDSAVYLCASSYAGPYEQYFGPGTRLTVT.

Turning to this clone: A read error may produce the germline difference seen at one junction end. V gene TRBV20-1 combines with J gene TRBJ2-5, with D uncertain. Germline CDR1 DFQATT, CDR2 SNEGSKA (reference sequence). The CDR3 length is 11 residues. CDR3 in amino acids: CSATGREAQYF. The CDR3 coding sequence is TGCAGTGCTACAGGCCGAGAGGCCCAGTACTTC.

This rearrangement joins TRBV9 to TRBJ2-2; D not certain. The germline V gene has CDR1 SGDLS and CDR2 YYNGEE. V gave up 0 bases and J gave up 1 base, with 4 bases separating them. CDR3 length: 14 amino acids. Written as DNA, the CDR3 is TGTGCCAGCAGCGTAGGAGGGAACACCGGGGAGCTGTTTTTT. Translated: CASSVGGNTGELFF.

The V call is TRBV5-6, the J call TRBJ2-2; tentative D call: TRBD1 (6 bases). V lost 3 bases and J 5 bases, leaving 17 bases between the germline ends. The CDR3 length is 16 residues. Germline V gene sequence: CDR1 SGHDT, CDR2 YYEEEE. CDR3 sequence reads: CASSYDAGARTGELFF. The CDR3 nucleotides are TGTGCCAGCAGCTACGACGCAGGGGCGCGGACCGGGGAGCTGTTTTTT.

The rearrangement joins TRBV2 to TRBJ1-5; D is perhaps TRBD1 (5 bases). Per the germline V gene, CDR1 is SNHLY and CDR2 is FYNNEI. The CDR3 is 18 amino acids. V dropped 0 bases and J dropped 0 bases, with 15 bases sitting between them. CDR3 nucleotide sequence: TGTGCCAGCAGTGAAGCGCGGGGGGGATTGGGTAGCAATCAGCCCCAGCATTTT. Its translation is CASSEARGGLGSNQPQHF.

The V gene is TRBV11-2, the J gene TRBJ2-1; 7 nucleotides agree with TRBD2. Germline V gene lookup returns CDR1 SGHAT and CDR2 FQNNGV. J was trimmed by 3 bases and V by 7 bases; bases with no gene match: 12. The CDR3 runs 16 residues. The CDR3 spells CASMGTISGFYNEQFF. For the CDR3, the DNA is TGTGCCAGCATGGGGACTATTAGCGGTTTCTACAATGAGCAGTTCTTC.

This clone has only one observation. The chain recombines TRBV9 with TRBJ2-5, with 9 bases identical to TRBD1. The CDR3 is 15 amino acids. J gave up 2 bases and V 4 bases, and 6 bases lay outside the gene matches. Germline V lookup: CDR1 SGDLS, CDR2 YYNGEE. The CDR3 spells CASSLGDRDQETQYF. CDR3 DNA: TGTGCCAGCAGCCTAGGGGACAGGGATCAAGAGACCCAGTACTTC.

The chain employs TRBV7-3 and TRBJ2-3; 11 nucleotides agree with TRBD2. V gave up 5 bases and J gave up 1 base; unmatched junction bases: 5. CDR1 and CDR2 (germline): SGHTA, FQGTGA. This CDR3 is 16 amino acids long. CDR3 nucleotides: TGTGCCAGCAGCCCCGGGACTAGCGGCCGCACAGATACGCAGTATTTT. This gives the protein CASSPGTSGRTDTQYF.

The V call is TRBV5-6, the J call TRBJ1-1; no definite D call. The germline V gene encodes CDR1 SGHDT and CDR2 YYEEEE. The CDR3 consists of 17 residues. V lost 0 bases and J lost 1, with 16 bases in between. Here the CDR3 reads CASSLAPPRSANTEAFF. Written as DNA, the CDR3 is TGTGCCAGCAGCTTGGCGCCTCCACGATCGGCGAACACTGAAGCTTTCTTT.

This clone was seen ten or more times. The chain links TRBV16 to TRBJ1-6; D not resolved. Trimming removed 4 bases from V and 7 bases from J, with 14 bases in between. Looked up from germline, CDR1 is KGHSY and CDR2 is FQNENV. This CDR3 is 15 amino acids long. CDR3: CASSPAVNLNSPLHF. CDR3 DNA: TGTGCCAGCAGCCCTGCCGTTAACTTGAATTCACCCCTCCACTTT.

The CDR3 reads CASRRQTMNTEAFF. The CDR3 DNA reads TGTGCCAGTAGGCGACAGACCATGAACACTGAAGCTTTCTTT. The genes are TRBV19 and TRBJ1-1, with D possibly TRBD1 on 5 matching bases. CDR3 length equals 14 residues. V was clipped by 6 bases and J by 0 bases, with 11 bases between them. CDR1 and CDR2 from the germline V gene are LNHDA and SQIVND (reference sequence).